The T cell receptor beta chain described here comes from a study of blood T cell repertoires in COVID-19. Turning to the study itself: Sites in the United States, Italy and Spain provided acute and convalescent COVID-19 samples.

The germline CDR1 and CDR2 sequences are MGHRA and YSYEKL. Losses at the gene ends were 0 bases for V and 4 bases for J; bases not matched to a gene: 5. There are 15 residues in the CDR3. Participants were aged about 18 to 89 years from about two dozen US areas. Which cohort a participant joined came from the clinical history participants gave. Assay used: immunoSEQ multiplex PCR; TCRdb lists only in-frame clones, some missing. The repertoire holds around 200,000 clones, with around 88% as singletons. The sequence came from a young woman who had been exposed to COVID-19. The V call is TRBV4-1, the J call TRBJ2-7; the match to TRBD1 covers 8 bases. Sequences were obtained from PBMCs or T cells enriched from blood (not recorded which). The CDR3 is CASSQDSRGPYEQYF. As DNA, the CDR3 is TGCGCCAGCAGCCAAGACAGCAGGGGGCCTTACGAGCAGTACTTC.